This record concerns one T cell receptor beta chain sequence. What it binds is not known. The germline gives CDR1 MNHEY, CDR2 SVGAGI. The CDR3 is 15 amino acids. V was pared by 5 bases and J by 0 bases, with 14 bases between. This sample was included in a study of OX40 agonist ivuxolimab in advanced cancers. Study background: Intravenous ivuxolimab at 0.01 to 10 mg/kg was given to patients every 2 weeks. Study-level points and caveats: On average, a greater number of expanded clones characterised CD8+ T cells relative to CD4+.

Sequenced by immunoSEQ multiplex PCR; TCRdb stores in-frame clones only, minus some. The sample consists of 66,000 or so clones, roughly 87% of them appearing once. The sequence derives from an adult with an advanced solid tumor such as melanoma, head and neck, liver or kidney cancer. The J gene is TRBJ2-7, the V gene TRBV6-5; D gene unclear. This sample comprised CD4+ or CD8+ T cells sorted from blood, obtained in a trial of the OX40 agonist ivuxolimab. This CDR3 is CASSLTKVSSYEQYF. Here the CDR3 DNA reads TGTGCCAGCAGTCTAACTAAGGTCAGCTCCTACGAGCAGTACTTC.